This T cell receptor (beta chain) came from a study of T cell repertoires in cytomegalovirus infection. The wider study: In the study, CMV epitopes included recently identified HLA-C-restricted and well-studied HLA-B-restricted ones.

TCRdb ran MiXCR on the reads and lists one entry per CDR3 protein. In the table there are hundreds of thousands of distinct CDR3 sequences, about 44% of which are singletons. The table lists this clonotype with a few counts. Antigen unknown. CDR1 is SGHTA, CDR2 FQGNSA, per germline. The CDR3 runs to 13 residues. V lost 4 bases, J lost 4 bases, and 10 bases lay in between. The source material was cultured PBMCs, sampled from culture after CMV antigen stimulation. The chain employs TRBV7-2 and TRBJ2-5; no clear D. The source of this sequence is a human donor in good health (CMV status not recorded). Some clones in this sample may be carry-over from other donors' samples. CDR3: CASSSGPRETQYF. The CDR3 DNA sequence: TGTGCCAGCAGCTCCGGACCTAGAGAGACCCAGTACTTC.